The 27 T cell receptor beta chains in this list originate from one sample, sequenced in a study of T cells in Graves' hyperthyroidism and ophthalmopathy. Template material for amplifying TCR beta CDR3 regions consisted of RNA transcripts. HTBI primers were the set used in a first-round RT-PCR of the TCR CDR3. MiXCR, run by TCRdb on the multiplex PCR reads, gives a single entry per CDR3 protein. The top ten clones hold approximately 15% of a sample with around 530,000 distinct CDR3 sequences, over 15% of them seen once. Sequenced material: blood. These TCRs come from a woman between 18 and 29 years old with Graves' ophthalmopathy.

This clonotype came up a few times. The genes are TRBV4-3 and TRBJ1-4; D uncertain. The CDR3 is 13 residues long. Trimming left V 8 bases short and J 7 bases short, with 14 bases between. The V gene's germline CDR1 is LGHNA and CDR2 YSLEER. CDR3 amino acids: CASGSLLSEKLFF. In DNA form, the CDR3 reads TGCGCCAGCGGCTCCCTCTTAAGTGAAAAACTGTTTTTT.

This clonotype was seen many times. This chain links TRBV30 with TRBJ2-6; 9 bases match TRBD1. This CDR3 spans 15 amino acids. Germline V gene data show CDR1 as GTSNPN and CDR2 as SVGIG (reference sequence). Losses at the gene ends were 5 bases for V and 4 bases for J; bases not matched to a gene: 6. The chain's CDR3 is CAWATGTGGANVLTF. DNA for the CDR3: TGTGCCTGGGCTACCGGGACAGGGGGGGCCAACGTCCTGACTTTC.

This clonotype was observed at least ten times. CDR3 loop: CASSLLPGPNTEAFF. The DNA for the CDR3 is TGTGCCAGCAGTTTGCTTCCGGGACCAAACACTGAAGCTTTCTTT. The chain couples TRBV6-1 to TRBJ1-1, with D tentatively TRBD1 (5 bases). The CDR3 length is 15 residues. V lost 5 bases and J lost 2, with 15 bases in between. Germline lookup yields CDR1 MNHNS and CDR2 SASEGT.

About this clonotype: Germline is not matched at one junction end, which may reflect a read error. The chain couples TRBV28 to TRBJ2-1, with no clear D. Germline V gene sequence: CDR1 MDHEN, CDR2 SYDVKM. The CDR3 covers 15 residues. DNA for the CDR3: TGTGCCAGCAGTTTCGCCAGACATTCCTACGATGAGCAGTTCTTC. Amino acids: CASSFARHSYDEQFF.

In its sample, this clonotype was seen many times. The gene calls are TRBV3-1 and TRBJ2-1, with TRBD2 identical over 9 bases. With V trimmed by 1 base and J by 5 bases, 6 bases remained unmatched. The CDR3 covers 16 residues. The germline gives CDR1 LGHDT, CDR2 YNNKEL (reference sequence). CDR3 protein: CASSQVRLAGNNEQFF. The CDR3 bases are TGTGCCAGCAGCCAAGTTCGCCTAGCGGGGAACAATGAGCAGTTCTTC.

The J gene is TRBJ1-6, the V gene TRBV2, with D possibly being TRBD1 (6 bases). Trimming removed 10 bases from V and 9 bases from J, with 16 bases in between. Germline CDR1 SNHLY, CDR2 FYNNEI. The CDR3 is 13 residues long. Written as DNA, the CDR3 is TGTGCCACCCGGACAGAGAGGAGTTCACCCCTCCACTTT. It is translated as CATRTERSSPLHF. Together with reference TRBV2 and TRBJ1-6, the CDR3 gives the full variable domain: EPEVTQTPSHQVTQMGQEVILRCVPISNHLYFYWYRQILGQKVEFLVSFYNNEISEKSEIFDDQFSVERPDGSNFTLKIRSTKLEDSAMYFCATRTERSSPLHFGNGTRLTVT.

There are many counts of this clonotype. The rearrangement joins TRBV30 to TRBJ1-1; D possibly corresponds to TRBD1 (5 bases). This CDR3 contains 14 residues. The ends were cut back, 0 bases at V and 1 base at J, with 9 bases in the middle. Germline assignment: CDR1 GTSNPN and CDR2 SVGIG (reference sequence). DNA of the CDR3: TGTGCCTGGAGTGTGAGTGGGGGGAACACTGAAGCTTTCTTT. It encodes CAWSVSGGNTEAFF.

The table lists this clonotype with many counts. The CDR3 sequence: CASSQMAGKGSPLHF. The CDR3 nucleotides read TGTGCCAGCAGCCAGATGGCAGGGAAAGGGTCACCCCTCCACTTT. V and J are TRBV3-1 and TRBJ1-6; tentatively, D is TRBD1 (5 bases). This CDR3 region has 15 residues. The germline gives CDR1 LGHDT, CDR2 YNNKEL (reference sequence). V shed 3 bases and J shed 10 bases, with 16 bases lying between them.

This clonotype occurred many times. This chain links TRBV7-2 with TRBJ2-1; D ambiguous. CDR3 length: 13 residues. V was trimmed by 5 bases and J by 6 bases, leaving 11 bases between them. Germline V gives CDR1 SGHTA, CDR2 FQGNSA. CDR3 residues: CASSLPPRNEQFF. The CDR3 DNA is TGTGCCAGCAGCCTTCCCCCCCGCAATGAGCAGTTCTTC.

The sample holds one count of this clonotype. This could be a read error, since a much larger clone is one nucleotide away. The rearrangement joins TRBV4-1 to TRBJ1-4; no clear D. The CDR3 covers 16 residues. V gave up 0 bases and J gave up 0 bases, with 8 bases separating them. CDR1 MGHRA and CDR2 YSYEKL come from the germline V gene. CDR3 sequence reads: CASSQEVAATNEKLFF. Written as DNA, the CDR3 is TGCGCCAGCAGCCAAGAGGTCGCAGCAACTAATGAAAAACTGTTTTTT.

The CDR3 reads CASSRGRAPTNEKLFF. CDR3 nucleotide sequence: TGTGCCAGCAGCCGGGGCAGGGCGCCCACTAATGAAAAACTGTTTTTT. The V call is TRBV6-1, the J call TRBJ1-4, with D possibly being TRBD1 (5 bases). In germline, CDR1 is MNHNS, CDR2 SASEGT. This CDR3 has 16 amino acids. Trimming removed 6 bases at V and 2 bases at J, with 16 bases between.

This clonotype was picked up many times. CDR3 protein: CASSRKINSNQPQHF. The CDR3 DNA sequence: TGTGCCAGCAGCAGGAAGATCAATAGCAATCAGCCCCAGCATTTT. This chain links TRBV6-2 or TRBV6-3 with TRBJ1-5; D is unresolved. CDR1 and CDR2 (germline): MNHEY, SVGEGT. This CDR3 is built from 15 residues. V was trimmed by 6 bases and J by 0 bases, leaving 12 bases between them.

This clonotype was seen repeatedly, ten times or more. The V call is TRBV28, the J call TRBJ2-3; D may match TRBD1 or TRBD2 (7 bases each). CDR1 MDHEN and CDR2 SYDVKM come from the germline V gene. CDR3 size: 14 residues. The V gene lost 6 bases and the J gene lost 6 bases, with 16 bases spanning the gap. DNA of the CDR3: TGTGCCAGCAGGACCCACAGGGGAGGGGATACGCAGTATTTT. It is translated as CASRTHRGGDTQYF.

The sample holds many counts of this clonotype. V usage is TRBV30 and J usage is TRBJ2-7; D may match TRBD1 or TRBD2 (5 bases each). The CDR3 covers 13 residues. With 4 bases removed from V and 2 bases from J, the gap between germline ends came to 12 bases. Germline-derived CDR1 and CDR2 are GTSNPN and SVGIG (reference sequence). CDR3: CAWTKGTAYEQYF. The CDR3 DNA is TGTGCCTGGACAAAGGGGACCGCCTACGAGCAGTACTTC.

The table lists this clonotype with many counts. The rearrangement joins TRBV9 to TRBJ1-2, with TRBD1 matching 9 bases. V was pared by 3 bases and J by 8 bases, with 5 bases of the junction left unmatched. Germline CDR1 is SGDLS and CDR2 is YYNGEE. The CDR3 totals 13 residues. The CDR3 protein is CASSANRGRGYTF. The CDR3 DNA follows: TGTGCCAGCAGCGCCAACAGGGGGCGAGGCTACACCTTC. Full variable domain (outside the CDR3, taken from reference TRBV9 and TRBJ1-2): DSGVTQTPKHLITATGQRVTLRCSPRSGDLSVYWYQQSLDQGLQFLIQYYNGEERAKGNILERFSAQQFPDLHSELNLSSLELGDSALYFCASSANRGRGYTFGSGTRLTVV.

V usage is TRBV3-1 and J usage is TRBJ1-1, with D possibly being TRBD1 (6 bases). Trimming pared 7 bases from V and 0 bases from J, leaving 18 bases between. Germline lookup yields CDR1 LGHDT and CDR2 YNNKEL (reference sequence). The CDR3 is made up of 16 amino acids. In nucleotides, the CDR3 is TGTGCCAGCACCAAGGGGGAGGGGAGCATGAACACTGAAGCTTTCTTT. Residues: CASTKGEGSMNTEAFF.

The sample holds many counts of this clonotype. The chain employs TRBV11-1 and TRBJ2-7, with D possibly matching TRBD2 (6 bases). Trimming took off 2 bases at V and 0 bases at J, with 8 bases between the two ends. Germline loops: CDR1 SGHAT, CDR2 FQDESV (reference sequence). The CDR3 contains 14 residues. This CDR3 reads CASSLYGGSYEQYF. The CDR3 coding sequence is TGTGCCAGCAGCTTATACGGGGGCTCCTACGAGCAGTACTTC.

This clonotype appeared many times. The junction shows a germline mismatch at one end, possibly a read error. For the CDR3, the DNA is TGTGCCAGTAGCTTGTGGGCTAGCGGGATGGAGCAGTACTTC. Protein: CASSLWASGMEQYF. This rearrangement joins TRBV7-2 to TRBJ2-7, with 9 bases matching TRBD2. The CDR3 is made up of 14 amino acids. From germline, CDR1 is SGHTA and CDR2 FQGNSA.

This clonotype was counted at least ten times. The V gene is TRBV5-6, the J gene TRBJ2-1; TRBD1 is a possible D gene (8 bases). Trimming removed 4 bases at V and 4 bases at J, with 15 bases between. Germline CDR1 and CDR2: SGHDT and YYEEEE. The CDR3 loop spans 15 amino acids. The CDR3 here is CASSGGGQEYNEQFF. In nucleotides, the CDR3 is TGTGCCAGCAGCGGGGGGGGACAGGAGTACAATGAGCAGTTCTTC.

There are many counts of this clonotype. This chain links TRBV7-8 with TRBJ2-7, with 7 bases aligning to TRBD1. Germline trimming cut 6 bases from V and 1 base from J; bases unmatched to any gene: 6. In germline, CDR1 is SGHVS, CDR2 FQNEAQ. The CDR3 is 14 amino acids. This CDR3 reads CASSPRDSSYEQYF. The DNA of the CDR3 is TGTGCCAGCAGTCCTAGGGACAGTTCCTACGAGCAGTACTTC.

This clonotype was recorded a few times. The J gene is TRBJ1-3, the V gene TRBV3-1, with D unclear. V was trimmed by 2 bases and J by 0 bases, leaving 11 bases between them. Germline assignment: CDR1 LGHDT and CDR2 YNNKEL (reference sequence). The CDR3 runs 16 residues. CDR3 in amino acids: CASSQILGYSGNTIYF. The CDR3 nucleotides are TGTGCCAGCAGCCAAATTTTAGGGTACTCTGGAAACACCATATATTTT.

This clonotype has at least ten counts. The gene calls are TRBV11-2 and TRBJ1-6, with 9 bases aligning to TRBD1. The CDR3 is 15 residues long. The V and J ends lost 1 base and 8 bases, in that order; junction bases with no gene match: 3. Germline V gene sequence: CDR1 SGHAT, CDR2 FQNNGV. CDR3 DNA: TGTGCCAGCAGCTTAGGGACAGGGGTTGATTCACCCCTCCACTTT. Its translation: CASSLGTGVDSPLHF.

This clonotype showed up just a few times. The rearrangement links TRBV28 to TRBJ2-3, with 8 bases that match TRBD2. Germline CDR1 reads MDHEN; CDR2 reads SYDVKM. The length of the CDR3 is 14 residues. Losses at the gene ends were 6 bases for V and 3 bases for J; bases not matched to a gene: 5. The CDR3 DNA sequence: TGTGCCAGCAGATCGGGACTAGAAACAGATACGCAGTATTTT. It yields the protein CASRSGLETDTQYF. Together with reference TRBV28 and TRBJ2-3, the CDR3 gives the full variable domain: DVKVTQSSRYLVKRTGEKVFLECVQDMDHENMFWYRQDPGLGLRLIYFSYDVKMKEKGDIPEGYSVSREKKERFSLILESASTNQTSMYLCASRSGLETDTQYFGPGTRLTVL.

This clonotype was counted many times. The chain combines TRBV28 with TRBJ2-2, with TRBD1 identical over 7 bases. Germline-derived CDR1 and CDR2 are MDHEN and SYDVKM. J was trimmed by 4 bases and V by 3 bases; bases with no gene match: 2. This CDR3 has 14 residues. CDR3 coding DNA: TGTGCCAGCAGTTTGGACAGGCTCACCGGGGAGCTGTTTTTT. It encodes CASSLDRLTGELFF.

This clonotype was seen a few times. The chain uses TRBV20-1 and TRBJ2-1, with 7 positions matching TRBD2. This CDR3 contains 15 residues. Germline CDR1 reads DFQATT; CDR2 reads SNEGSKA (reference sequence). V gave up 0 bases and J gave up 5 bases; unmatched junction bases: 7. The CDR3 DNA sequence: TGCAGTGCTAGAGATCAAGCGGGGTACAACAATGAGCAGTTCTTC. This sequence encodes CSARDQAGYNNEQFF.

Ten or more counts support this clonotype. The V call is TRBV7-9, the J call TRBJ1-1; D call uncertain. CDR1 and CDR2 (germline): SEHNR, FQNEAQ (reference sequence). V shed 5 bases and J shed 4 bases, with 8 bases lying between them. The CDR3 length is 12 residues. The CDR3 bases are TGTGCCAGCAGCCCTGAAGCCACTGAAGCTTTCTTT. Encoded protein: CASSPEATEAFF. The variable domain in full, completed from reference TRBV7-9 and TRBJ1-1, reads DTGVSQNPRHKITKRGQNVTFRCDPISEHNRLYWYRQTLGQGPEFLTYFQNEAQLEKSRLLSDRFSAERPKGSFSTLEIQRTEQGDSAMYLCASSPEATEAFFGQGTRLTVV.

This clonotype occurred many times. The CDR3 loop reads CSARDPYQGTEAFF. The CDR3 nucleotides are TGCAGTGCTAGAGACCCCTACCAGGGTACTGAAGCTTTCTTT. The V gene is TRBV20-1, the J gene TRBJ1-1; TRBD1 might be the D (5 bases). Germline lookup yields CDR1 DFQATT and CDR2 SNEGSKA (reference sequence). This CDR3 region has 14 residues. V was pared by 0 bases and J by 5 bases, with 13 bases between.